Listed below are T cell receptor beta chains from one sample, sequenced in a study of blood T cell repertoires in COVID-19. TCRdb keeps only in-frame clones here, not all; method: immunoSEQ multiplex PCR. This table has under 130,000 clones, over 75% appearing once. Sequencing was performed on peripheral blood. The receptors here all came from a human donor in a cohort sampled during active or convalescent COVID-19. CDR3s include the opening cysteine and the closing phenylalanine or tryptophan. The D gene is left open where the match is weak. Expanded clones get a size class; other rows say once, few or many, or leave the size out.

v_gene,j_gene,d_gene,abundance,CDR3aa,CDR3nt
TRBV5-5,TRBJ2-1,TRBD2,NA,CASSYHGLAGERTYNEQFF,TGTGCCAGCAGTTACCATGGACTAGCGGGGGAGCGTACCTACAATGAGCAGTTCTTC
TRBV19,TRBJ2-2,TRBD1,NA,CASRPGQRTGELFF,TGTGCCAGTAGGCCGGGACAGAGAACCGGGGAGCTGTTTTTT
TRBV3-1/TRBV3-2,TRBJ2-3,TRBD2,NA,CASSHGGGATDTQYF,TGTGCCAGCAGCCACGGCGGGGGGGCAACAGATACGCAGTATTTT
TRBV7-9,TRBJ1-5,TRBD1,NA,CASSRQGDQPQHF,TGTGCCAGCAGCCGTCAGGGGGATCAGCCCCAGCATTTT
TRBV19,TRBJ2-5,TRBD1,few,CASRYTGTVAETQYF,TGTGCCAGTAGATACACCGGGACAGTAGCGGAGACCCAGTACTTC
TRBV7-3,TRBJ2-3,TRBD1,NA,CASSLRGTGAVFSTQYF,TGTGCCAGCAGCTTAAGGGGGACAGGAGCCGTCTTTAGTACGCAGTATTTT
TRBV4-2,TRBJ1-2,NA,NA,CASYGERGYGYTF,TGTGCCAGTTATGGAGAAAGGGGCTATGGCTACACCTTC
TRBV9,TRBJ2-3,NA,NA,CASSPGGSTDTQYF,TGTGCCAGCAGCCCAGGGGGGTCCACAGATACGCAGTATTTT
TRBV4-3,TRBJ2-3,TRBD2,NA,CASSTASGGTDTQYF,TGCGCCAGCAGCACAGCTAGCGGGGGTACAGATACGCAGTATTTT
TRBV6-5,TRBJ2-7,TRBD1,NA,CASSPDRGRREQYF,TGTGCCAGCAGTCCGGACAGGGGGCGCCGGGAGCAGTACTTC
TRBV19,TRBJ1-3,NA,NA,CASNRREEQGNTIYF,TGTGCCAGTAATCGCAGGGAAGAACAGGGAAACACCATATATTTT
TRBV24-1,TRBJ2-3,TRBD1,NA,CATSDPGTGGTDTQYF,TGTGCCACCAGTGATCCCGGGACAGGTGGCACAGATACGCAGTATTTT
TRBV5-4,TRBJ2-7,TRBD1,NA,CASSFQGAPLEQYF,TGTGCCAGCAGCTTCCAGGGGGCCCCCCTCGAGCAGTACTTC
TRBV7-6,TRBJ2-5,TRBD2,NA,CASSYGLAGGRLETQYF,TGTGCCAGCAGCTACGGACTAGCGGGGGGCAGGTTGGAGACCCAGTACTTC
TRBV4-2,TRBJ2-7,TRBD2,NA,CASSQDPGGEQYF,TGTGCCAGCAGCCAAGATCCGGGAGGCGAGCAGTACTTC
TRBV12-3/TRBV12-4,TRBJ1-1,NA,NA,CASSRGGDTEAFF,TGTGCCAGCAGTAGGGGGGGTGACACTGAAGCTTTCTTT
TRBV25-1,TRBJ1-1,NA,NA,CASSRGARTEAFF,TGTGCCAGCAGTCGGGGGGCGCGGACTGAAGCTTTCTTT
TRBV4-2,TRBJ2-7,NA,once,CASSDPPDSLQSEQYF,TGTGCCAGCAGCGATCCCCCGGACTCCCTCCAGTCCGAGCAGTACTTC
TRBV5-6,TRBJ2-7,TRBD2,NA,CASSLGGGGYSYEQYF,TGTGCCAGCAGCTTAGGAGGCGGGGGATACTCCTACGAGCAGTACTTC
TRBV3-1/TRBV3-2,TRBJ1-1,NA,NA,CASSQGGITEAFF,TGTGCCAGCAGCCAAGGAGGGATCACTGAAGCTTTCTTT
TRBV6-5,TRBJ1-1,NA,NA,CASSKQGAEAFF,TGTGCCAGCAGTAAACAGGGCGCTGAAGCTTTCTTT
TRBV12-3/TRBV12-4,TRBJ1-2,NA,NA,CASSRMTDGYTF,TGTGCCAGCAGTCGAATGACAGACGGCTACACCTTC
TRBV5-1,TRBJ1-2,TRBD1,NA,CASSLAQGVDGYTF,TGCGCCAGCAGCTTGGCTCAGGGGGTGGATGGCTACACCTTC
TRBV7-8,TRBJ1-5,TRBD1,many,CASSPYRGRGNQPQHF,TGTGCCAGCAGCCCATACAGGGGAAGAGGCAATCAGCCCCAGCATTTT
TRBV4-1,TRBJ1-1,NA,few,CASSQSQGNGNTEAFF,TGCGCCAGCAGCCAATCTCAGGGAAATGGGAACACTGAAGCTTTCTTT
TRBV27,TRBJ2-5,TRBD2,NA,CASRGLAGGAETQYF,TGTGCCAGCAGGGGACTAGCGGGGGGAGCTGAGACCCAGTACTTC
TRBV7-2,TRBJ1-2,NA,NA,CASSLVNHGYTF,TGTGCCAGCAGCTTAGTAAATCATGGCTACACCTTC
TRBV12-3/TRBV12-4,TRBJ1-2,TRBD1,NA,CASSFGQAAGYTF,TGTGCCAGCAGTTTTGGACAGGCCGCGGGCTACACCTTC
TRBV19,TRBJ1-1,NA,NA,CASSITDMNTEAFF,TGTGCCAGTAGTATTACAGACATGAACACTGAAGCTTTCTTT
TRBV7-9,TRBJ2-7,TRBD1,NA,CASSSRDSSYEQYF,TGTGCCAGCAGCTCCCGGGACAGCTCCTACGAGCAGTACTTC
TRBV19,TRBJ2-3,NA,NA,CASSTRGGGGTDTQYF,TGTGCCAGTAGTACCCGGGGAGGGGGAGGCACAGATACGCAGTATTTT
TRBV19,TRBJ2-7,NA,NA,CASRKTEDYEQYF,TGTGCCAGTAGGAAGACAGAAGACTACGAGCAGTACTTC
TRBV10-1,TRBJ1-1,TRBD1,NA,CASRVDRGSEAFF,TGCGCCAGCAGGGTGGACAGGGGGTCTGAAGCTTTCTTT
TRBV6-5,TRBJ1-1,NA,NA,CASSRTDTEAFF,TGTGCCAGCAGTCGGACAGACACTGAAGCTTTCTTT
TRBV6-5,TRBJ2-5,TRBD1,NA,CASSLLTGQETQYF,TGTGCCAGCAGTCTTTTGACAGGGCAAGAGACCCAGTACTTC
TRBV15,TRBJ1-4,NA,NA,CATSPSTSGGRRKLFF,TGTGCCACCAGCCCCTCTACCTCAGGAGGGCGGCGAAAACTGTTTTTT
TRBV4-1,TRBJ1-2,NA,NA,CASSHPPDSFAGYTF,TGCGCCAGCAGCCACCCCCCGGACAGTTTTGCTGGCTACACCTTC
TRBV18,TRBJ2-2,NA,NA,CASSGLKLNTGELFF,TGTGCCAGCTCAGGACTAAAATTGAACACCGGGGAGCTGTTTTTT
TRBV6-6,TRBJ2-1,TRBD1,NA,CASSYGDSSYNEQFF,TGTGCCAGCAGTTACGGGGACAGCTCCTACAATGAGCAGTTCTTC
TRBV19,TRBJ1-6,TRBD1,once,CASSIRPGTGVDSPLHF,TGTGCCAGTAGTATTCGACCCGGGACAGGGGTGGATTCACCCCTCCACTTT
TRBV14,TRBJ2-1,TRBD1,once,CASSRRRGDRGQDEQFF,TGTGCCAGCAGCCGCAGACGTGGGGACAGGGGTCAGGATGAGCAGTTCTTC
TRBV28,TRBJ1-1,NA,NA,CASSLLEQNEAFF,TGTGCCAGCAGCCTCCTCGAACAGAATGAAGCTTTCTTT
TRBV23-1,TRBJ1-1,NA,many,CASSEARDKTEAFF,TGCGCCAGCAGTGAGGCCAGGGATAAAACTGAAGCTTTCTTT
TRBV12-3/TRBV12-4,TRBJ1-2,NA,NA,CASSFGDGYTF,TGTGCCAGCAGTTTCGGTGATGGCTACACCTTC
TRBV7-2,TRBJ1-1,NA,NA,CASSFIERENTEAFF,TGTGCCAGCAGCTTCATCGAAAGAGAGAACACTGAAGCTTTCTTT
TRBV6-2/TRBV6-3,TRBJ2-7,NA,NA,CASSYSSGPNF,TGTGCCAGCAGTTACTCGTCAGGCCCTAACTTC
TRBV12-3/TRBV12-4,TRBJ1-1,TRBD1,NA,CASSWTGGTEAFF,TGTGCCAGCAGTTGGACAGGGGGCACTGAAGCTTTCTTT
TRBV10-3,TRBJ1-2,TRBD1,NA,CAISLQGPYGYTF,TGTGCCATCAGTCTACAGGGGCCCTATGGCTACACCTTC
TRBV7-2,TRBJ1-2,TRBD1,NA,CASSTGQGVSYTF,TGTGCCAGCAGCACGGGACAGGGAGTAAGCTACACCTTC
TRBV19,TRBJ1-3,NA,NA,CASSIGLHTIYF,TGTGCCAGTAGTATCGGACTGCACACCATATATTTT
TRBV11-2,TRBJ2-1,NA,NA,CASSLGGEEQFF,TGTGCCAGCAGCTTAGGGGGAGAAGAGCAGTTCTTC
TRBV30,TRBJ1-1,NA,NA,CAWSRRTGDTEAFF,TGTGCCTGGAGTCGCCGTACGGGGGACACTGAAGCTTTCTTT
TRBV2,TRBJ1-2,TRBD1,NA,CASRTGSLYGYTF,TGTGCCAGCAGGACAGGGAGTCTTTATGGCTACACCTTC
TRBV27,TRBJ2-7,NA,NA,CASSQGGYEQYF,TGTGCCAGCAGTCAAGGGGGCTACGAGCAGTACTTC
TRBV2,TRBJ1-5,NA,NA,CASRGGGHQPQHF,TGTGCCAGCAGAGGGGGGGGTCATCAGCCCCAGCATTTT